Reported below is one T cell receptor beta chain. Its antigen is unknown. The germline CDR1 and CDR2 sequences are SEHNR and FQNEAQ (reference sequence). This CDR3 has 13 amino acids. Trimming stripped 5 bases from V and 9 bases from J, with 13 bases between. The repertoire was sequenced with immunoSEQ multiplex PCR; TCRdb's copy has only in-frame clones and lacks some. The table records tens of thousands of clones, approximately 89% of them present only once. These data belong to a study of OX40 agonist ivuxolimab in advanced cancers. Findings and limits, study-wide: Certain nonresponders likewise exhibited a low normalized T-cell clonal expansion.

The specimen was CD4+ or CD8+ T cells sorted from blood, collected in a trial of the OX40 agonist ivuxolimab. The receptor comes from an adult with an advanced solid tumor such as melanoma, head and neck, liver or kidney cancer. The chain employs TRBV7-9 and TRBJ2-2; no definite D call. Here the CDR3 DNA reads TGTGCCAGCAGCCTAACGTCGGTGTGGGAGCTGTTTTTT. Encoded protein: CASSLTSVWELFF.